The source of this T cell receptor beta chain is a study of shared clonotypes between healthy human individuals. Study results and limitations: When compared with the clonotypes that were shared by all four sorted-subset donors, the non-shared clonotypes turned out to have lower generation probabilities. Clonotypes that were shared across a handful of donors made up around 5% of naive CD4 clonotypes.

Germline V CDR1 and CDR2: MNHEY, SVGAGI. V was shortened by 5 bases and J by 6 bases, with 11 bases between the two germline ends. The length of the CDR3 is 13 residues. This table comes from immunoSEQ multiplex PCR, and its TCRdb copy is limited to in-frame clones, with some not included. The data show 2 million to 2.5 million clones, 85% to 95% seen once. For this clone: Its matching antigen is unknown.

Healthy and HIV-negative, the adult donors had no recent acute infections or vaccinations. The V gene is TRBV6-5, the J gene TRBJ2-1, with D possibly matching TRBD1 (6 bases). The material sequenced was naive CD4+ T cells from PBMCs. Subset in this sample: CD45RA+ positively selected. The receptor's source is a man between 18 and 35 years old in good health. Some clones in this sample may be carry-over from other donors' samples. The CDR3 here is CASSNTGSNEQFF. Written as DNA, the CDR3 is TGTGCCAGCAGTAATACAGGGAGCAATGAGCAGTTCTTC.